This TCR beta chain was retrieved from a study of blood T cell repertoires in COVID-19. Overall study context: PBMCs, B-cell-depleted T cells, or T cells were the source of the cDNA or gDNA that made up the material.

Sequenced by immunoSEQ multiplex PCR; TCRdb stores in-frame clones only, minus some. Of about 300,000 clones listed, approximately 85% are singletons. The germline gives CDR1 LNHNV, CDR2 YYDKDF (reference sequence). The CDR3 totals 13 residues. Trimming pared 3 bases from V and 5 bases from J, leaving 11 bases between. Material for sequencing was PBMCs or T cells enriched from blood (not recorded which). This sequence joins TRBV15 and TRBJ2-7; D unclear. The sequence was collected from a man in his thirties or forties who had recovered from COVID-19. The CDR3 sequence: CATSSLLVDEQYF. CDR3 DNA sequence: TGTGCCACCAGCAGCCTCCTAGTTGACGAGCAGTACTTC.